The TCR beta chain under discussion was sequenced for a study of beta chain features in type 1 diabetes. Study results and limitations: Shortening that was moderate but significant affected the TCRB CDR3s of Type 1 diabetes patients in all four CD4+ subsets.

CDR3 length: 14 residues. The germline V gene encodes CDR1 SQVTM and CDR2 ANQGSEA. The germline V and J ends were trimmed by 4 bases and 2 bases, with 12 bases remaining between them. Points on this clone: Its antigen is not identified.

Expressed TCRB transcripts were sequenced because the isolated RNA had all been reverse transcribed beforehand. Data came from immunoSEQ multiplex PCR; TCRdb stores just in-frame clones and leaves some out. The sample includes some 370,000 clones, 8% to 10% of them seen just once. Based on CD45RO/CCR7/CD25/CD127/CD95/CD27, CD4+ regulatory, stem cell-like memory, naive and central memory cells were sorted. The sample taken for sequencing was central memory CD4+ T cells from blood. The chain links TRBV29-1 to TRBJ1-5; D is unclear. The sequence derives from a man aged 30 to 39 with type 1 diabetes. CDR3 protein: CSVGEGLGNQPQHF. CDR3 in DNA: TGCAGCGTTGGGGAGGGTTTGGGCAATCAGCCCCAGCATTTT.